The clone carrying this T cell receptor beta chain was detected a few times. Its antigen is still unknown. V dropped 6 bases and J dropped 6 bases, with 18 bases sitting between them. Per germline, CDR1 LNHDA and CDR2 SQIVND (reference sequence). The CDR3 totals 15 residues. Stated time point: newly diagnosed GD, antithyroid drugs for less than 3 months. Extracted PBMC RNA gave rise to the TCR library. Building of the TCR beta libraries involved iRepertoire HTBI primers and Arm-PCR of CDR3 regions. TCRdb passed the multiplex PCR reads through MiXCR, listing each CDR3 protein once. Altogether hundreds of thousands of distinct CDR3 sequences are present, around 17% being singletons, with the ten largest covering 25% to 30%. This sample is part of a study of regulatory T cells in long-lasting Graves disease. General observations from the study: Accuracy may have been reduced by the small sample size.

The same specimen was also included in a second study, on T cells in Graves' hyperthyroidism and ophthalmopathy. From that study: Also found in blood were most expanded thyroid clonotypes above 0.001. Ophthalmopathy got predicted by the model a median roughly six months before its onset.

Here the sequenced sample was peripheral blood mononuclear cells (PBMCs), taken at new diagnosis, from a patient treated with antithyroid drugs. This chain links TRBV19 with TRBJ1-5; no reliable D call. The receptor was isolated from a man aged 35 to 55 with Graves disease. The CDR3 DNA follows: TGTGCCAGTAGAAGGGAAACGGGTTTTGGTCAGCCCCAGCATTTT. It encodes CASRRETGFGQPQHF.